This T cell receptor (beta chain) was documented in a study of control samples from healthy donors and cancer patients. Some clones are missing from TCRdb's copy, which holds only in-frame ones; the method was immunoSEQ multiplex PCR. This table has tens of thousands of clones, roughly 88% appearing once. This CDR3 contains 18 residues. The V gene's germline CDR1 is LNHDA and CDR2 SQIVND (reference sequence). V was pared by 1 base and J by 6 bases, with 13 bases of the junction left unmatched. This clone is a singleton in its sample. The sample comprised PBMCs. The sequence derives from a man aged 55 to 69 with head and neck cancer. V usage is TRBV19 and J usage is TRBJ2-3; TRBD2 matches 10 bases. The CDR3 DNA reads TGTGCCAGTAGTATAGCCGGTAGGGCTAGCGGGAGTCTCGATACGCAGTATTTT. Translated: CASSIAGRASGSLDTQYF.